One T cell receptor (beta chain) is described in this entry. The antigen is undetermined. This entry comes from a study of cytomegalovirus exposure and HLA in healthy donors. Broader study findings: A few of the chains that were CMV-associated were confirmed in vitro to be specific for CMV antigens. HLA alleles were associated with 16,000 or so TCR beta sequences in a later analysis at 0.05 false discovery rate.

PCR used 60 Vbeta primers and 13 Jbeta primers. Sequenced by immunoSEQ multiplex PCR; TCRdb stores in-frame clones only, minus some. The sample records 200,000 to 300,000 clones, roughly 81% being singletons. Germline CDR1 MNHNS, CDR2 SASEGT. V was clipped by 2 bases and J by 4 bases; unmatched bases: 5. The CDR3 contains 16 residues. Everyone who donated was a healthy bone marrow donor. At sampling all donors were nominally healthy, likely with unrecorded immune exposures. The chain is built from TRBV6-1 and TRBJ2-4; TRBD1 aligns across 10 bases. The sequenced sample consisted of PBMCs. The origin of this receptor is a woman in her forties in good health and CMV-seropositive. CDR3 in DNA: TGTGCCAGCAGTGAACCCGGACAGGGGGGAAAAAACATTCAGTACTTC. It encodes CASSEPGQGGKNIQYF.